These 31 T cell receptor beta chains were sequenced from one sample in a study of OX40 agonist ivuxolimab in advanced cancers. Sequencing used immunoSEQ multiplex PCR; TCRdb keeps in-frame clones, though not all of them. The sample contains around 25,000 clones, approximately 82% of which appear only once. Sequences were derived from CD4+ or CD8+ T cells sorted from blood, sampled in a trial of the OX40 agonist ivuxolimab. Receptors originate from an adult with an advanced solid tumor such as melanoma, head and neck, liver or kidney cancer.

The gene calls are TRBV19 and TRBJ2-5; D not certain. The J call is uncertain, as TRBJ2-7 better fits the DNA end. Germline V gene lookup returns CDR1 LNHDA and CDR2 SQIVND (reference sequence). The CDR3 totals 12 residues. The CDR3 loop is CASSPNVHEQYF. In DNA, the CDR3 is TGTGCCAGTAGTCCAAACGTCCACGAGCAGTACTTC.

The chain couples TRBV7-8 to TRBJ2-2; D remains ambiguous. Per the germline V gene, CDR1 is SGHVS and CDR2 is FQNEAQ. This CDR3 spans 14 amino acids. Trimming pared 1 base from V and 6 bases from J, leaving 9 bases between. The CDR3: CASSLESIAGELFF. CDR3 coding DNA: TGTGCCAGCAGCTTAGAGTCGATTGCCGGGGAGCTGTTTTTT.

J is TRBJ2-3 and V is TRBV27; the D is unclear. The V gene's germline CDR1 is MNHEY and CDR2 SMNVEV (reference sequence). The CDR3 covers 16 residues. Trimming took 4 bases from V and 4 from J, leaving 18 bases between them. The CDR3 bases are TGTGCCAGCAGTTATTCCGCTTACCTAAGGGCAGATACGCAGTATTTT. It specifies CASSYSAYLRADTQYF.

The rearrangement uses TRBV14 and TRBJ2-2, with TRBD1 identical over 7 bases. CDR1 and CDR2 (germline): SGHDN, FVKESK. CDR3 size: 14 residues. V gave up 4 bases and J gave up 6 bases; unmatched junction bases: 5. The CDR3 sequence is CASSLQGWAGELFF. In DNA form, the CDR3 reads TGTGCCAGCAGCCTACAGGGGTGGGCCGGGGAGCTGTTTTTT.

The rearrangement joins TRBV7-9 to TRBJ1-1; D is unclear. Trimming pared 1 base from V and 2 bases from J, leaving 2 bases between. This CDR3 is 12 amino acids long. Germline CDR1 reads SEHNR; CDR2 reads FQNEAQ (reference sequence). The CDR3 is CASSLENTEAFF. As DNA, the CDR3 is TGTGCCAGCAGCTTAGAAAACACTGAAGCTTTCTTT.

The chain uses TRBV5-1 and TRBJ1-1, with unresolved D. The germline V gene has CDR1 SGHRS and CDR2 YFSETQ. V gave up 4 bases and J gave up 3 bases, with 4 bases separating them. The CDR3 runs 11 residues. CDR3 sequence: CASSGDTEAFF. In nucleotides, the CDR3 is TGCGCCAGCAGCGGCGACACTGAAGCTTTCTTT.

The V call is TRBV5-3, the J call TRBJ1-5, with D unclear. TRBV5-3 is an open reading frame, and its role is uncertain. Trimming shortened V by 2 bases and J by 6 bases, and 3 bases separated the two germline ends. The length of the CDR3 is 11 residues. As DNA, the CDR3 is TGTGCCAGAAGCTTCAGTCAGCCCCAGCATTTT. It yields the protein CARSFSQPQHF.

This clone qualifies as medium-sized (0.01 to 0.1%). J is TRBJ2-2 and V is TRBV28, with D unclear. V was clipped by 1 base and J by 3 bases, with 3 bases between them. The length of the CDR3 is 13 residues. Per the germline V gene, CDR1 is MDHEN and CDR2 is SYDVKM. The CDR3 coding sequence is TGTGCCAGCAGTTTATTGGACACCGGGGAGCTGTTTTTT. The encoded protein is CASSLLDTGELFF. The full variable domain, with the rest looked up from reference TRBV28 and TRBJ2-2, is DVKVTQSSRYLVKRTGEKVFLECVQDMDHENMFWYRQDPGLGLRLIYFSYDVKMKEKGDIPEGYSVSREKKERFSLILESASTNQTSMYLCASSLLDTGELFFGEGSRLTVL.

V gene TRBV11-3 combines with J gene TRBJ2-3; D may be TRBD1 (5 bases). V gave up 5 bases and J gave up 2 bases, with 11 bases separating them. The germline CDR1 and CDR2 sequences are SGHNT and YENEEA. This CDR3 has 14 amino acids. The CDR3 sequence is CASSDRQHTDTQYF. In nucleotides, the CDR3 is TGTGCCAGCAGCGACCGACAGCACACAGATACGCAGTATTTT.

The V and J genes are TRBV21-1 and TRBJ1-3; the table names TRBD1, a call not compared with the DNA. TRBV21-1 constitutes a pseudogene. CDR3 length: 13 amino acids. The CDR3 DNA reads as TGTGCCAGCAGCAACAGGGGCGGAAACACCATATATTTT. It translates to CASSNRGGNTIYF.

The V call is TRBV10-3, the J call TRBJ1-2; TRBD1 is a possible D gene (6 bases). The CDR3 loop spans 18 amino acids. V lost 0 bases, J lost 1 base, and 18 bases lay in between. Per germline, CDR1 ENHRY and CDR2 SYGVKD. The DNA for the CDR3 is TGTGCCATCAGTGAGTCCTTGACTCCGACAGGAGTTAACTATGGCTACACCTTC. It yields the protein CAISESLTPTGVNYGYTF.

This chain uses TRBV28 with TRBJ1-5, with D unclear. The CDR3 has 13 amino acids. CDR1 is MDHEN and CDR2 is SYDVKM in the germline V gene. V shed 7 bases and J shed 0 bases, with 7 bases lying between them. In nucleotides, the CDR3 is TGTGCCAGCATGCAGCATAGCAATCAGCCCCAGCATTTT. Protein sequence: CASMQHSNQPQHF.

V is TRBV27 and J is TRBJ1-1, with D possibly being TRBD1 (5 bases). V lost 5 bases, J lost 1 base, and 11 bases lay in between. In germline, CDR1 is MNHEY, CDR2 SMNVEV (reference sequence). The CDR3 consists of 14 residues. The CDR3 here is CASSTGIANTEAFF. In nucleotides, the CDR3 is TGTGCCAGCAGTACAGGTATAGCGAACACTGAAGCTTTCTTT.

This rearrangement joins TRBV9 to TRBJ2-1; D gene uncertain. Germline loops: CDR1 SGDLS, CDR2 YYNGEE. CDR3 size: 12 residues. The ends were cut back, 3 bases at V and 7 bases at J, with 8 bases in the middle. CDR3 region: CASSGGKNEQFF. CDR3 DNA sequence: TGTGCCAGCAGCGGGGGTAAGAATGAGCAGTTCTTC.

This rearrangement joins TRBV11-1 to TRBJ1-4; unclear D gene. Per the germline V gene, CDR1 is SGHAT and CDR2 is FQDESV (reference sequence). The length of the CDR3 is 16 residues. V was clipped by 5 bases and J by 5 bases, with 18 bases between them. CDR3 DNA sequence: TGTGCCAGCAGCCAATATCCGGCACCGGGGAATGAAAAACTGTTTTTT. The encoded protein is CASSQYPAPGNEKLFF.

DNA of the CDR3: TGTGCCAGCAGCCCCCCCGAAGGGATCGAGACCCAGTACTTC. Its protein is CASSPPEGIETQYF. The chain employs TRBV7-9 and TRBJ2-5, with D uncertain. The V gene lost 5 bases and the J gene lost 5 bases, with 15 bases spanning the gap. This CDR3 is built from 14 residues. CDR1 and CDR2 from the germline V gene are SEHNR and FQNEAQ (reference sequence).

This chain links TRBV9 with TRBJ2-1, with D possibly being TRBD2 (7 bases). V lost 2 bases to trimming and J lost 4 bases, with 16 bases between them. The CDR3 loop spans 16 amino acids. CDR1 and CDR2 from the germline V gene are SGDLS and YYNGEE. CDR3 sequence: CASSVGGAPRYNEQFF. The CDR3 nucleotides are TGTGCCAGCAGCGTGGGGGGGGCCCCCCGATACAATGAGCAGTTCTTC.

The chain links TRBV7-9 to TRBJ1-4; D call uncertain. The CDR3 length is 15 residues. The germline gives CDR1 SEHNR, CDR2 FQNEAQ (reference sequence). Trimming removed 4 bases from V and 0 bases from J, with 9 bases in between. CDR3 in amino acids: CASSYSGTTNEKLFF. The CDR3 DNA reads as TGTGCCAGCAGCTACTCCGGGACAACTAATGAAAAACTGTTTTTT.

The genes are TRBV6-6 and TRBJ2-7; 9 positions agree with TRBD2. J lost 3 bases, V lost 2 bases, and 2 bases had no gene match. The CDR3 spans 14 residues. In germline, CDR1 is MNHNY, CDR2 SVGAGI (reference sequence). The CDR3 bases are TGTGCCAGCAGTTACGGAGCGGGAGGCTACGAGCAGTACTTC. Translating gives CASSYGAGGYEQYF.

This chain uses TRBV5-4 with TRBJ2-2; tentatively, D is TRBD2 (6 bases). Germline CDR1 is SGHNT and CDR2 is YYREEE (reference sequence). The CDR3 spans 16 residues. Between the trimmed V and J ends, which lost 9 bases and 1 base, there was a span of 19 bases. CDR3 amino acids: CATLSPGGENTGELFF. CDR3 coding DNA: TGTGCCACCTTATCCCCCGGGGGTGAGAACACCGGGGAGCTGTTTTTT.

This rearrangement joins TRBV4-1 to TRBJ1-1, with 7 bases matching TRBD1. J was trimmed by 3 bases and V by 3 bases; bases with no gene match: 13. CDR3 size: 17 residues. Germline CDR1 MGHRA, CDR2 YSYEKL. CDR3 amino acids: CASSQRDGIGTDTEAFF. DNA for the CDR3: TGCGCCAGCAGCCAGCGGGATGGCATTGGGACAGACACTGAAGCTTTCTTT.

This chain uses TRBV6-1 with TRBJ2-1; D is unclear. The CDR3 is 10 amino acids. Germline V CDR1 and CDR2: MNHNS, SASEGT. The V end lost 7 bases, the J end lost 12 bases, and 10 bases lay between the germline ends. This chain's CDR3 is CASKEIGQFF. In DNA, the CDR3 is TGTGCCAGCAAGGAGATAGGGCAGTTCTTC.

The rearrangement uses TRBV13 and TRBJ2-3; the match to TRBD1 covers 8 bases. Losses at the gene ends were 1 base for V and 1 base for J; bases not matched to a gene: 4. Per the germline V gene, CDR1 is PRHDT and CDR2 is FYEKMQ (reference sequence). The CDR3 spans 16 residues. This CDR3 is CASSLEPDRGTDTQYF. The CDR3 DNA reads as TGTGCCAGCAGCTTAGAACCGGACAGGGGCACAGATACGCAGTATTTT.

The gene calls are TRBV9 and TRBJ2-7; weak D call: TRBD2 (6 bases). V gave up 4 bases and J gave up 4 bases, with 9 bases separating them. This CDR3 is built from 12 residues. CDR1 and CDR2 from the germline V gene are SGDLS and YYNGEE. The CDR3 protein is CASSLEGYEQYF. The CDR3 DNA sequence: TGTGCCAGCAGCCTGGAGGGGTACGAGCAGTACTTC. The complete variable domain, with remaining parts taken from reference TRBV9 and TRBJ2-7, reads DSGVTQTPKHLITATGQRVTLRCSPRSGDLSVYWYQQSLDQGLQFLIQYYNGEERAKGNILERFSAQQFPDLHSELNLSSLELGDSALYFCASSLEGYEQYFGPGTRLTVT.

This clone was recorded only once. The chain has TRBV19 and TRBJ2-2, with D hard to call. V lost 11 bases and J 0 bases, leaving 16 bases between the germline ends. Germline CDR1 LNHDA, CDR2 SQIVND (reference sequence). The CDR3 spans 15 residues. The CDR3 nucleotides are TGTGCCTCAACCCAAATCACGGCGAACACCGGGGAGCTGTTTTTT. This codes for CASTQITANTGELFF.

In its sample, this clone is medium-sized. The V and J genes are TRBV10-3 and TRBJ1-5, with unresolved D. Trimming stripped 2 bases from V and 5 bases from J, with 10 bases between. CDR3 length equals 14 residues. CDR1 is ENHRY and CDR2 is SYGVKD in the germline V gene. The chain's CDR3 is CAISETDPYQPQHF. DNA of the CDR3: TGTGCCATCAGTGAGACAGACCCCTATCAGCCCCAGCATTTT.

The chain links TRBV4-1 to TRBJ2-1, with no clear D. Trimming cost V 2 bases and J 5 bases, with 10 bases left between them. The CDR3 is 14 residues long. CDR1 is MGHRA and CDR2 is YSYEKL in the germline V gene. CDR3 in amino acids: CASSQSVGDNEQFF. The CDR3 nucleotides are TGCGCCAGCAGCCAATCAGTGGGTGACAATGAGCAGTTCTTC.

This sequence joins TRBV11-3 and TRBJ2-2; a weak D match, TRBD1 (5 bases). V was shortened by 6 bases and J by 2 bases, with 7 bases between the two germline ends. The CDR3 contains 13 residues. CDR1 is SGHNT, CDR2 YENEEA, per germline. The CDR3 nucleotides read TGTGCCAGCAGGGGGCCTAACACCGGGGAGCTGTTTTTT. The encoded protein is CASRGPNTGELFF.

The chain is built from TRBV6-5 and TRBJ2-3, with TRBD1 matching over 7 bases. CDR1 and CDR2 (germline): MNHEY, SVGAGI. The junction had 10 bases not matched to a gene; V was cut back by 6 bases and J by 4 bases. The CDR3 covers 15 residues. In nucleotides, the CDR3 is TGTGCCAGCAGCTCTCAGGGGGAGTGGGCAGATACGCAGTATTTT. Translation gives CASSSQGEWADTQYF.

The chain links TRBV10-3 to TRBJ2-7; D might be TRBD1 (5 bases). This CDR3 spans 20 amino acids. CDR1 and CDR2 from the germline V gene are ENHRY and SYGVKD. Trimming cost V 0 bases and J 0 bases, with 24 bases left between them. CDR3 amino acids: CAISESGTSTMTALSYEQYF. The CDR3 nucleotides read TGTGCCATCAGTGAGTCGGGAACCAGCACTATGACAGCCCTCTCCTACGAGCAGTACTTC.

The J gene is TRBJ1-6, the V gene TRBV25-1; 9 bases fit TRBD1. CDR3 length: 14 residues. In germline, CDR1 is MGHDK, CDR2 SYGVNS. J was trimmed by 7 bases and V by 6 bases; bases with no gene match: 4. Written as DNA, the CDR3 is TGTGCCAGCAGCTGGGACAGGGACAATTCACCCCTCCACTTT. As protein: CASSWDRDNSPLHF. Full variable domain (outside the CDR3, taken from reference TRBV25-1 and TRBJ1-6): EADIYQTPRYLVIGTGKKITLECSQTMGHDKMYWYQQDPGMELHLIHYSYGVNSTEKGDLSSESTVSRIRTEHFPLTLESARPSHTSQYLCASSWDRDNSPLHFGNGTRLTVT.